The 10 T cell receptor beta chains given below trace back to one sample, sequenced in a study of beta chain features in type 1 diabetes. Sequenced material consisted of expressed TCRB transcripts (all of the isolated RNA was reverse transcribed). Clones were sequenced by immunoSEQ multiplex PCR, and TCRdb holds only the in-frame ones, with some missing. This table has around 500,000 clones, approximately 31% appearing once. The sequenced material came from naive CD4+ T cells from blood. These receptors originate from a young man in good health.

In this sample, this clone turned up a few times. The chain uses TRBV14 and TRBJ2-1, with 10 bases aligning to TRBD2. The J segment lost 9 bases and the V segment lost 2 bases, leaving 7 bases of the junction unmatched. The CDR3 extends over 15 amino acids. Germline loops: CDR1 SGHDN, CDR2 FVKESK. The CDR3 loop reads CASSQWLAGAREQFF. CDR3 DNA: TGTGCCAGCAGCCAATGGCTAGCGGGAGCGCGTGAGCAGTTCTTC.

This clone has more than one count but fewer than ten. V is TRBV4-3 and J is TRBJ2-3; perhaps D is TRBD1 or TRBD2 (5 bases each). Trimming took off 4 bases at V and 6 bases at J, with 17 bases between the two ends. The germline gives CDR1 LGHNA, CDR2 YSLEER. The CDR3 consists of 15 residues. DNA for the CDR3: TGCGCCAGCAGCCCTGGGGGACCCCTCACGGATACGCAGTATTTT. Encoded protein: CASSPGGPLTDTQYF.

This clone has only a few counts. This rearrangement joins TRBV7-2 to TRBJ2-7; TRBD1 is a possible D gene (5 bases). The CDR3 spans 14 residues. The germline V gene has CDR1 SGHTA and CDR2 FQGNSA. Trimming shortened V by 7 bases and J by 2 bases, and 15 bases separated the two germline ends. CDR3 in amino acids: CASTPEDKAYEQYF. The CDR3 nucleotides read TGTGCCAGCACCCCAGAGGACAAAGCCTACGAGCAGTACTTC.

This clone came up a few times. This sequence joins TRBV7-2 and TRBJ2-5; no reliable D call. The CDR3 sequence is 11 residues long. Germline V gene sequence: CDR1 SGHTA, CDR2 FQGNSA. V dropped 2 bases and J dropped 5 bases, with 3 bases sitting between them. The CDR3 loop reads CASSLFETQYF. DNA of the CDR3: TGTGCCAGCAGCTTATTTGAGACCCAGTACTTC.

The gene calls are TRBV11-2 and TRBJ2-7; D not resolved. The ends were cut back, 5 bases at V and 0 bases at J, with 20 bases in the middle. This CDR3 spans 17 amino acids. Germline CDR1 SGHAT, CDR2 FQNNGV. DNA of the CDR3: TGTGCCAGCAGCCCCCCCTGGCCCATCGAGAGCTCCTACGAGCAGTACTTC. This sequence encodes CASSPPWPIESSYEQYF. Using reference TRBV11-2 and TRBJ2-7 for the parts outside the CDR3, the full variable domain is EAGVAQSPRYKIIEKRQSVAFWCNPISGHATLYWYQQILGQGPKLLIQFQNNGVVDDSQLPKDRFSAERLKGVDSTLKIQPAKLEDSAVYLCASSPPWPIESSYEQYFGPGTRLTVT.

The genes are TRBV15 and TRBJ2-7; D could derive from TRBD1 or TRBD2 (6 bases each). Between the trimmed V and J ends, which lost 0 bases and 3 bases, there was a span of 12 bases. CDR1 LNHNV and CDR2 YYDKDF come from the germline V gene (reference sequence). The CDR3 spans 15 residues. CDR3 sequence: CATSRDRQDYYEQYF. In nucleotides, the CDR3 is TGTGCCACCAGCAGAGATAGACAGGACTACTACGAGCAGTACTTC.

The chain is built from TRBV7-2 and TRBJ2-7; D not resolved. The V gene's germline CDR1 is SGHTA and CDR2 FQGNSA. This CDR3 is built from 12 residues. V was trimmed by 1 base and J by 7 bases, leaving 8 bases between them. The CDR3 nucleotides are TGTGCCAGCAGCTTAGGGGAAGGTGAGCAGTACTTC. The encoded protein is CASSLGEGEQYF.

This clone was counted between two and nine times. V is TRBV7-2 and J is TRBJ2-1, with unresolved D. There are 12 residues in the CDR3. Germline CDR1 and CDR2: SGHTA and FQGNSA. Trimming stripped 4 bases from V and 9 bases from J, with 10 bases between. CDR3 DNA: TGTGCCAGCAGCTCCTACGCAGGTGAGCAGTTCTTC. It translates to CASSSYAGEQFF. Based on the CDR3 plus reference TRBV7-2 and TRBJ2-1, the full variable domain is GAGVSQSPSNKVTEKGKDVELRCDPISGHTALYWYRQSLGQGLEFLIYFQGNSAPDKSGLPSDRFSAERTGGSVSTLTIQRTQQEDSAVYLCASSSYAGEQFFGPGTRLTVL.

V gene TRBV9 combines with J gene TRBJ2-1; 9 bases are a match to TRBD2. V lost 2 bases, J lost 8 bases, and 8 bases stayed unmatched. Germline assignment: CDR1 SGDLS and CDR2 YYNGEE. CDR3 length equals 15 residues. The CDR3, as DNA: TGTGCCAGCAGCGTCTACGGCGGGAGGGAGGATGAGCAGTTCTTC. As protein: CASSVYGGREDEQFF.

This chain uses TRBV30 with TRBJ1-1; unclear D gene. Germline CDR1 is GTSNPN and CDR2 is SVGIG (reference sequence). The CDR3 length is 13 residues. With 0 bases removed from V and 4 bases from J, the gap between germline ends came to 9 bases. The CDR3 here is CAWSVRRITEAFF. For the CDR3, the DNA is TGTGCCTGGAGTGTAAGGCGGATCACTGAAGCTTTCTTT.